The next 22 T cell receptor beta chains were all read from a single sample in a study of blood T cell repertoires in COVID-19. Some clones are missing from TCRdb's copy, which holds only in-frame ones; the method was immunoSEQ multiplex PCR. The sample holds more than 140,000 clones, 65% to 90% seen once. Sequencing used peripheral blood. These receptors were collected from a woman between 45 and 65 years old in a cohort sampled during active or convalescent COVID-19.

The rearrangement links TRBV24-1 to TRBJ2-2, with D possibly matching TRBD1 (6 bases). Between the trimmed V and J ends, which lost 4 bases and 1 base, there was a span of 12 bases. CDR1 is KGHDR and CDR2 is SFDVKD in the germline V gene. This CDR3 is built from 16 residues. CDR3 DNA: TGTGCCACCAGTGACCCCTCACAGGGGAACACCGGGGAGCTGTTTTTT. This translates into CATSDPSQGNTGELFF.

The chain joins TRBV2 to TRBJ1-2; D may be TRBD1 (6 bases). The germline CDR1 and CDR2 sequences are SNHLY and FYNNEI. Trimming left V 2 bases short and J 4 bases short, with 14 bases between. CDR3 size: 15 residues. The CDR3 loop reads CASSERNRVSYGYTF. CDR3 coding DNA: TGTGCCAGCAGTGAAAGGAACAGGGTTAGCTATGGCTACACCTTC.

This sequence joins TRBV9 and TRBJ2-6; 13 nucleotides match TRBD2. CDR3 length: 18 residues. In germline, CDR1 is SGDLS, CDR2 YYNGEE. The ends lost 1 base at V and 4 bases at J; junction bases unmatched: 5. CDR3 protein: CASSVRTSGSSGANVLTF. The CDR3 nucleotides are TGTGCCAGCAGCGTAAGGACTAGCGGGAGTTCCGGGGCCAACGTCCTGACTTTC.

Comments on this clone: One junction end does not reproduce the germline sequence, and a read error may be involved. V gene TRBV2 combines with J gene TRBJ1-1, with D perhaps matching TRBD1 (6 bases). Germline V gives CDR1 SNHLY, CDR2 FYNNEI. CDR3 length: 12 amino acids. CDR3: CASSITQTGPSF. For the CDR3, the DNA is TGTGCCAGCAGTATTACTCAGACAGGCCCCTCGTTT.

Points on this clone: Other DNA sequences of this sample code for an identical CDR3. The rearrangement uses TRBV9 and TRBJ2-7, with 8 nucleotides matching TRBD1. With V trimmed by 0 bases and J by 0 bases, 5 bases remained unmatched. This CDR3 is built from 16 residues. CDR1 and CDR2 (germline): SGDLS, YYNGEE. Here the CDR3 DNA reads TGTGCCAGCAGCGTAGCTGATACAGGGGGCTCCTACGAGCAGTACTTC. Translated: CASSVADTGGSYEQYF.

The sample holds a few counts of this clone. This chain joins TRBV19 and TRBJ2-2; 9 bases align to TRBD2. CDR3 length equals 19 residues. Germline CDR1 reads LNHDA; CDR2 reads SQIVND (reference sequence). The ends lost 7 bases at V and 4 bases at J; junction bases unmatched: 19. CDR3 sequence (DNA): TGTGCCAGTACCCCCAACGGGGCTAGCGGGGATCGCGGCACCGGGGAGCTGTTTTTT. The encoded protein is CASTPNGASGDRGTGELFF.

The chain employs TRBV19 and TRBJ2-3, with 8 bases aligning to TRBD2. Germline V CDR1 and CDR2: LNHDA, SQIVND (reference sequence). J gave up 6 bases and V 5 bases, and 7 bases lay outside the gene matches. CDR3 length: 14 residues. The CDR3 DNA reads as TGTGCCAGTAGTCTATCGGGGGGGGTCGATACGCAGTATTTT. This codes for CASSLSGGVDTQYF.

CDR3: CASSPTPGTGGEFTIQYF. The CDR3 DNA is TGTGCCAGCAGCCCTACCCCCGGGACAGGGGGCGAATTTACCATTCAGTACTTC. The chain links TRBV7-9 to TRBJ2-4; 12 bases fit TRBD1. The CDR3 has 18 residues. V lost 5 bases to trimming and J lost 9 bases; unmatched junction nucleotides: 17. Germline-derived CDR1 and CDR2 are SEHNR and FQNEAQ (reference sequence).

The CDR3 sequence: CASRTGQGAEKLFF. CDR3 coding DNA: TGCGCCAGCCGGACGGGACAGGGTGCCGAAAAACTGTTTTTT. The chain links TRBV5-1 to TRBJ1-4; 9 bases line up with TRBD1. With V trimmed by 7 bases and J by 8 bases, 9 bases remained unmatched. From germline, CDR1 is SGHRS and CDR2 YFSETQ. The CDR3 is 14 amino acids.

This chain links TRBV2 with TRBJ2-3, with TRBD2 matching 7 bases. CDR3 size: 16 residues. Germline CDR1 is SNHLY and CDR2 is FYNNEI. The J segment lost 2 bases and the V segment lost 6 bases, leaving 11 bases of the junction unmatched. The CDR3 here is CASSKTSGELTDTQYF. DNA of the CDR3: TGTGCCAGCAGCAAAACAAGCGGGGAGCTCACAGATACGCAGTATTTT.

The chain uses TRBV5-3 and TRBJ1-1; TRBD1 agrees at 8 bases. TRBV5-3 is reported as an ORF; its role is uncertain. The V segment lost 3 bases and the J segment 1 base; nucleotides outside the gene matches: 8. The CDR3 sequence is 16 residues long. The CDR3 loop reads CARSSGQGGRNTEAFF. The CDR3, as DNA: TGTGCCAGAAGCTCTGGACAGGGAGGTAGGAACACTGAAGCTTTCTTT.

This sequence joins TRBV10-3 and TRBJ2-1; TRBD1 matches 12 bases. Per germline, CDR1 ENHRY and CDR2 SYGVKD. V dropped 2 bases and J dropped 4; count of bases not matched to a gene: 3. The CDR3 covers 16 residues. The CDR3 region is CAISEPGQGAYNEQFF. CDR3 nucleotides: TGTGCCATCAGTGAGCCGGGACAGGGGGCTTACAATGAGCAGTTCTTC.

This clone was seen only once. The rearrangement joins TRBV6-5 to TRBJ1-6; 10 bases map to TRBD1. CDR1 MNHEY and CDR2 SVGAGI come from the germline V gene. Trimming cost V 4 bases and J 8 bases; bases outside gene matches: 5. The CDR3 loop spans 15 amino acids. Written as DNA, the CDR3 is TGTGCCAGCAGTTCATCCGGGACAGGGGATTCACCCCTCCACTTT. Translating it yields CASSSSGTGDSPLHF.

The genes are TRBV10-3 and TRBJ1-2; possibly TRBD1 for D (5 bases). CDR3 length: 14 amino acids. CDR1 is ENHRY, CDR2 SYGVKD, per germline. The ends were cut back, 3 bases at V and 6 bases at J, with 14 bases in the middle. The CDR3 region is CAISDHDSLDGYTF. CDR3 nucleotide sequence: TGTGCCATCAGTGATCACGACAGTCTTGATGGCTACACCTTC.

This chain connects TRBV24-1 to TRBJ2-3; D is possibly TRBD1 (6 bases). Trimming removed 4 bases at V and 3 bases at J, with 13 bases between. The CDR3 length is 15 residues. Per germline, CDR1 KGHDR and CDR2 SFDVKD. The CDR3 region has the DNA TGTGCCACCAGTGACTACAGGGTTAGGACAGATACGCAGTATTTT. Its protein is CATSDYRVRTDTQYF.

The chain has TRBV11-2 and TRBJ2-7; maybe TRBD1 (5 bases). V lost 5 bases, J lost 3 bases, and 14 bases lay in between. The V gene's germline CDR1 is SGHAT and CDR2 FQNNGV. This CDR3 is 14 amino acids long. CDR3: CASSPQTEDYEQYF. CDR3 nucleotides: TGTGCCAGCAGCCCACAGACAGAAGACTACGAGCAGTACTTC.

The chain combines TRBV19 with TRBJ1-5; 7 nucleotides agree with TRBD1. Looked up from germline, CDR1 is LNHDA and CDR2 is SQIVND (reference sequence). This CDR3 is built from 16 residues. V lost 4 bases and J lost 9; bases outside the gene matches: 15. As DNA, the CDR3 is TGTGCCAGTAGTAGACCGGGACAGTACTTCACAGGGCCCCAGCATTTT. Its protein is CASSRPGQYFTGPQHF.

V gene TRBV6-5 combines with J gene TRBJ2-7; TRBD1 might be the D (7 bases). The CDR3 loop spans 15 amino acids. CDR1 is MNHEY and CDR2 is SVGAGI in the germline V gene. Trimming left V 2 bases short and J 0 bases short, with 11 bases between. CDR3 in amino acids: CASSYVEGASYEQYF. CDR3 nucleotide sequence: TGTGCCAGCAGTTACGTGGAGGGGGCCTCCTACGAGCAGTACTTC.

V and J are TRBV6-2 or TRBV6-3 and TRBJ2-1; 10 bases match TRBD2. Trimming at V came to 6 bases and at J to 3 bases, leaving 5 bases not matched to a gene. Germline V gene sequence: CDR1 MNHEY, CDR2 SVGEGT. The CDR3 length is 15 residues. The chain's CDR3 is CASSPGLADYNEQFF. CDR3 nucleotide sequence: TGTGCCAGCAGCCCAGGACTAGCGGACTACAATGAGCAGTTCTTC.

This clone was seen once. The rearrangement links TRBV7-9 to TRBJ2-1, with 8 bases matching TRBD1. Losses at the gene ends were 6 bases for V and 7 bases for J; bases not matched to a gene: 11. In germline, CDR1 is SEHNR, CDR2 FQNEAQ (reference sequence). The CDR3 consists of 15 residues. CDR3 loop: CASSLIQGGRNEQFF. CDR3 sequence (DNA): TGTGCCAGCAGTCTGATACAGGGGGGCAGAAATGAGCAGTTCTTC.

The chain employs TRBV18 and TRBJ2-6; TRBD1 is a possible D gene (5 bases). The V end lost 3 bases, the J end lost 1 base, and 19 bases lay between the germline ends. The V gene's germline CDR1 is KGHSH and CDR2 LQKENI. This CDR3 region has 19 residues. The CDR3 DNA reads as TGTGCCAGCTCACCCGTACTGGGATCAAAGGGGTCTGGGGCCAACGTCCTGACTTTC. Translation: CASSPVLGSKGSGANVLTF.

Comments on this clone: Other DNA sequences in this sample translate to the same CDR3. The chain couples TRBV11-2 to TRBJ2-7; weak D call: TRBD1 (5 bases). Germline CDR1 reads SGHAT; CDR2 reads FQNNGV. The CDR3 runs to 15 residues. With 2 bases removed from V and 5 bases from J, the gap between germline ends came to 16 bases. The chain's CDR3 is CASSLSGSGADEQYF. For the CDR3, the DNA is TGTGCCAGCAGCTTAAGTGGAAGTGGGGCGGACGAGCAGTACTTC.